This T cell receptor beta chain was documented in a study of blood T cells in healthy people across ages. A second PCR, run for roughly 7 to 12 cycles, used a sample-barcoded 5' primer plus a J-beta primer mix. TCRdb re-called the 5' RACE reads with MiXCR, one entry per CDR3 protein. Of about 1.6 million distinct CDR3 sequences detected, almost 35% appear once; the ten largest clones hold about 10%. Per the germline V gene, CDR1 is LGHDT and CDR2 is YNNKEL (reference sequence). This CDR3 spans 16 amino acids. Trimming at V came to 4 bases and at J to 0 bases, leaving 4 bases not matched to a gene. Sequenced: blood. The receptor's source is a woman aged 30 to 39 in good health. This chain links TRBV3-1 with TRBJ2-1, with 9 bases matching TRBD1. The CDR3 region is CASSPTGGLSYNEQFF. CDR3 coding DNA: TGTGCCAGCAGCCCGACAGGGGGACTCTCCTACAATGAGCAGTTCTTC.